These 16 T cell receptor beta chains came from one sample sequenced in a study of T cell clonotyping in hematopoietic cell transplantation. The assay was immunoSEQ multiplex PCR, and TCRdb's table has in-frame clones only and misses some. This repertoire shows fewer than 25,000 clones, roughly 90% found once; its top ten account for around 4%. Time point denoted: recipient sample about 28 days before transplant, after cytoreduction. This sample comprised peripheral blood mononuclear cells, obtained before stem cell transplant. These receptors all come from a man younger than 30 with biphenotypic leukemia. Some clones in this sample may be carry-over from other donors' samples.

The V gene is TRBV10-3, the J gene TRBJ1-1, with D perhaps matching TRBD1 (6 bases). This CDR3 is 13 amino acids long. The V gene lost 6 bases and the J gene lost 4 bases, with 12 bases spanning the gap. From germline, CDR1 is ENHRY and CDR2 SYGVKD. The CDR3 nucleotides are TGTGCCATCAGGGGGGGGGCAGCCACTGAAGCTTTCTTT. This gives the protein CAIRGGAATEAFF.

Here the CDR3 reads CASSQQGGGASAFF. CDR3 sequence (DNA): TGTGCCAGCAGCCAGCAGGGGGGCGGGGCCTCGGCTTTCTTT. The chain uses TRBV4-2 and TRBJ1-1; TRBD1 aligns across 7 bases. The CDR3 extends over 14 amino acids. Losses at the gene ends were 3 bases for V and 11 bases for J; bases not matched to a gene: 12. Germline V gene lookup returns CDR1 LGHNA and CDR2 YNFKEQ.

This chain connects TRBV19 to TRBJ2-3, with unresolved D. CDR3 length: 14 residues. V shed 6 bases and J shed 0 bases, with 10 bases lying between them. The germline gives CDR1 LNHDA, CDR2 SQIVND (reference sequence). CDR3 nucleotide sequence: TGTGCCAGTAGCCCTTTAGACAGCACAGATACGCAGTATTTT. As protein: CASSPLDSTDTQYF.

V usage is TRBV5-6 and J usage is TRBJ1-4; unclear D gene. Between the trimmed V and J ends, which lost 1 base and 5 bases, there was a span of 0 bases. In germline, CDR1 is SGHDT, CDR2 YYEEEE. The CDR3 consists of 11 residues. CDR3 DNA: TGTGCCAGCAGCTTGAATGAAAAACTGTTTTTT. Its translation: CASSLNEKLFF.

The chain carries TRBV19 and TRBJ2-2; D is possibly TRBD2 (6 bases). V dropped 7 bases and J dropped 1 base, with 16 bases sitting between them. Germline CDR1 and CDR2: LNHDA and SQIVND (reference sequence). CDR3 length equals 16 residues. This chain's CDR3 is CASTEDLARNTGELFF. The CDR3 DNA reads as TGTGCCAGTACGGAAGACCTAGCGCGGAACACCGGGGAGCTGTTTTTT.

This rearrangement joins TRBV7-3 to TRBJ2-2, with TRBD1 matching 9 bases. CDR3 size: 16 residues. Germline V CDR1 and CDR2: SGHTA, FQGTGA. V was clipped by 5 bases and J by 4 bases; unmatched bases: 8. CDR3 sequence: CASSGTGGAGTGELFF. The CDR3 nucleotides are TGTGCCAGCAGCGGTACAGGGGGCGCGGGCACCGGGGAGCTGTTTTTT.

V and J are TRBV19 and TRBJ1-5, with 7 bases matching TRBD1. Looked up from germline, CDR1 is LNHDA and CDR2 is SQIVND (reference sequence). The V segment lost 5 bases and the J segment 7 bases; nucleotides outside the gene matches: 11. The CDR3 runs to 15 residues. CDR3 protein: CASSFQGGAGQPQHF. The CDR3 region has the DNA TGTGCCAGTAGTTTTCAAGGGGGCGCGGGGCAGCCCCAGCATTTT.

The chain uses TRBV6-6 and TRBJ2-5; D possibly uses TRBD1 or TRBD2 (5 bases each). Trimming took off 4 bases at V and 5 bases at J, with 14 bases between the two ends. CDR1 and CDR2 from the germline V gene are MNHNY and SVGAGI (reference sequence). The CDR3 covers 14 residues. Written as DNA, the CDR3 is TGTGCCAGCAGTTCCACCCGATGGGGGGAGACCCAGTACTTC. It codes for CASSSTRWGETQYF.

This clone was counted a single time. The J gene is TRBJ2-3, the V gene TRBV11-2, with a weak D call TRBD1 (6 bases). V was shortened by 2 bases and J by 13 bases, with 16 bases between the two germline ends. Germline V lookup: CDR1 SGHAT, CDR2 FQNNGV. CDR3 length: 13 amino acids. The CDR3 bases are TGTGCCAGCAGCTTAAATGGGGTCAGGGGCAAGTATTTT. Translating gives CASSLNGVRGKYF.

The chain carries TRBV9 and TRBJ2-3; 13 bases align to TRBD2. The length of the CDR3 is 18 residues. Trimming removed 4 bases from V and 2 bases from J; junction bases left unmatched: 10. Looked up from germline, CDR1 is SGDLS and CDR2 is YYNGEE. The CDR3 coding sequence is TGTGCCAGCAGCCGGGGACTAGCGGGATCCGGGGTCACAGATACGCAGTATTTT. Amino acid sequence: CASSRGLAGSGVTDTQYF. Variable domain in full (rest from reference TRBV9 and TRBJ2-3): DSGVTQTPKHLITATGQRVTLRCSPRSGDLSVYWYQQSLDQGLQFLIQYYNGEERAKGNILERFSAQQFPDLHSELNLSSLELGDSALYFCASSRGLAGSGVTDTQYFGPGTRLTVL.

The chain links TRBV11-2 to TRBJ1-6, with TRBD1 matching 8 bases. Germline CDR1 and CDR2: SGHAT and FQNNGV. The CDR3 is 16 amino acids. The trim removed 4 bases at V and 6 bases at J, leaving 8 bases unmatched. CDR3 nucleotide sequence: TGTGCCAGCAGCTCGACAGGGGTGAAAGGTAATTCACCCCTCCACTTT. It specifies CASSSTGVKGNSPLHF.

The gene calls are TRBV7-2 and TRBJ2-2, with D unclear. Germline V lookup: CDR1 SGHTA, CDR2 FQGNSA. The CDR3 runs to 14 residues. V was cut by 0 bases and J by 0 bases, with 2 bases left in between. The CDR3 here is CASSLAANTGELFF. The CDR3, as DNA: TGTGCCAGCAGCTTAGCCGCGAACACCGGGGAGCTGTTTTTT.

This chain joins TRBV4-1 and TRBJ2-3; no definite D call. The CDR3 is made up of 20 amino acids. V lost 4 bases to trimming and J lost 2 bases, with 28 bases between them. Looked up from germline, CDR1 is MGHRA and CDR2 is YSYEKL. CDR3: CASSPLSYEPTQQATDTQYF. In nucleotides, the CDR3 is TGCGCCAGCAGCCCCCTGTCATATGAACCGACCCAGCAGGCCACAGATACGCAGTATTTT.

The table lists this clone with a count of one. The V and J genes are TRBV4-3 and TRBJ1-4, with D unclear. Per germline, CDR1 LGHNA and CDR2 YSLEER. V was pared by 5 bases and J by 0 bases, with 10 bases between. The CDR3 totals 15 residues. The CDR3 DNA sequence: TGCGCCAGCAGCGGACGACCTGCAACTAATGAAAAACTGTTTTTT. Translated: CASSGRPATNEKLFF.

The genes are TRBV9 and TRBJ2-7; D unresolved. Trimming took 4 bases from V and 0 from J, leaving 8 bases between them. CDR3 length equals 13 residues. The germline gives CDR1 SGDLS, CDR2 YYNGEE. DNA for the CDR3: TGTGCCAGCAGCCCTTGGGGCTCCTACGAGCAGTACTTC. Translating it yields CASSPWGSYEQYF.

The genes are TRBV7-3 and TRBJ2-6, with 7 bases matching TRBD1. The germline CDR1 and CDR2 sequences are SGHTA and FQGTGA. The length of the CDR3 is 18 residues. Trimming took 5 bases from V and 0 from J; bases not matched to a gene: 10. Here the CDR3 reads CASSRSGTAYSGANVLTF. DNA for the CDR3: TGTGCCAGCAGCCGATCCGGGACAGCCTACTCTGGGGCCAACGTCCTGACTTTC.